The rows below give T cell receptor beta chains drawn from one sample of a study of blood T cells in healthy people across ages. One entry per CDR3 protein results from TCRdb running MiXCR on the 5' RACE reads. In the table there are about 640,000 distinct CDR3 sequences, roughly 58% of which are singletons. The sample was blood. These receptors all come from a man in his 60s in good health. Each CDR3 is given with its conserved first and last residue. A D gene is named only where the DNA matches it firmly. Only part of the rows carry a size: once, few, many, or a class if the clone is expanded.

TGCAGCGTTGAGGATCTTGAAGCTTTCTTT	CSVEDLEAFF	TRBJ1-1	TRBV29-1	-	-
TGCAGTGCTAGAGATGTCGATCGGACAGGGACAGATACGCAGTATTTT	CSARDVDRTGTDTQYF	TRBJ2-3	TRBV20-1	TRBD1	-
TGTGCCAGCATCGGACAGGCGAACACTGAAGCTTTCTTT	CASIGQANTEAFF	TRBJ1-1	TRBV6-5	TRBD1	few
TGTGCCATCAGTGATTCGACAGGGTCTAATTCACCCCTCCACTTT	CAISDSTGSNSPLHF	TRBJ1-6	TRBV10-3	TRBD1	-
TGTGCCAGCAGCCCAGACACGGGTGTCAGTAACTATGGCTACACCTTC	CASSPDTGVSNYGYTF	TRBJ1-2	TRBV7-2	-	few
TGCAGTGCTAGGAGTCGTCTCGGGTACAATGAGCGGTTCTTC	CSARSRLGYNERFF	TRBJ2-1	TRBV20-1	-	-
TGTGCCACCAGTGATTTAGGCGGGGATGAGCAGTTCTTC	CATSDLGGDEQFF	TRBJ2-1	TRBV24-1	-	-
TGTGCCAGCAGCCCCTCCGGGACAGGGTCCACCTTC	CASSPSGTGSTF	TRBJ1-2	TRBV12-3/TRBV12-4	TRBD1	-
TGTGCCACCAGCAATGACAGGGCTGGGGGAGATACGCAGTATTTT	CATSNDRAGGDTQYF	TRBJ2-3	TRBV15	TRBD1	-
TGTGCCAGCAGTTTCCCCCCCCAGACCAGGGCCCAGCCCCAGCATTTT	CASSFPPQTRAQPQHF	TRBJ1-5	TRBV28	-	few
TGCAGCGTTGTACAGGGCGGGGCCGGGGAGCTGTTTTTT	CSVVQGGAGELFF	TRBJ2-2	TRBV29-1	-	-
TGCGCCAGCAGGGAGACAGGGGGCTTCAATGAGCAGTTCTTC	CASRETGGFNEQFF	TRBJ2-1	TRBV10-2	TRBD1	-
TGTGCCACCAGCAGAGGGGCGGCCGATGGCTACACCTTC	CATSRGAADGYTF	TRBJ1-2	TRBV15	-	-
TGTGCCAGCAGCTTAGGGGGACAGGGAACTGAAGCTTTCTTT	CASSLGGQGTEAFF	TRBJ1-1	TRBV7-9	TRBD1	-
TGTGCCTGCAGCCCCGAGGGGGGGGCGAATCAGCCCCAGCATTTT	CACSPEGGANQPQHF	TRBJ1-5	TRBV12-3/TRBV12-4	-	-
TGCGCCAGCAGCTTGGGACATATGAACACTGAAGCTTTCTTT	CASSLGHMNTEAFF	TRBJ1-1	TRBV5-1	-	-
TGCAGTGCTAGGGACAGGAGAAAGACCTATGGCTACACCTTC	CSARDRRKTYGYTF	TRBJ1-2	TRBV20-1	TRBD1	few
TGCGCCAGCAGCCAAACCCCCTCAACAGGGCCCGTCTCCTACGAGCAGTACTTC	CASSQTPSTGPVSYEQYF	TRBJ2-7	TRBV4-1	-	-
TGTGCCAGCACCCCAGGGGGAACTAACTATGGCTACACCTTC	CASTPGGTNYGYTF	TRBJ1-2	TRBV5-5	TRBD1	-
TGTGCCATCCCTAGCAAGCTAGTCAAAGGGAGCAAAATAACATACGAGCAGTACTTC	CAIPSKLVKGSKITYEQYF	TRBJ2-7	TRBV2	-	-
TGTGCCAGCAGCGCCCCCCCTGATGAGACCCAGTACTTC	CASSAPPDETQYF	TRBJ2-5	TRBV9	-	-